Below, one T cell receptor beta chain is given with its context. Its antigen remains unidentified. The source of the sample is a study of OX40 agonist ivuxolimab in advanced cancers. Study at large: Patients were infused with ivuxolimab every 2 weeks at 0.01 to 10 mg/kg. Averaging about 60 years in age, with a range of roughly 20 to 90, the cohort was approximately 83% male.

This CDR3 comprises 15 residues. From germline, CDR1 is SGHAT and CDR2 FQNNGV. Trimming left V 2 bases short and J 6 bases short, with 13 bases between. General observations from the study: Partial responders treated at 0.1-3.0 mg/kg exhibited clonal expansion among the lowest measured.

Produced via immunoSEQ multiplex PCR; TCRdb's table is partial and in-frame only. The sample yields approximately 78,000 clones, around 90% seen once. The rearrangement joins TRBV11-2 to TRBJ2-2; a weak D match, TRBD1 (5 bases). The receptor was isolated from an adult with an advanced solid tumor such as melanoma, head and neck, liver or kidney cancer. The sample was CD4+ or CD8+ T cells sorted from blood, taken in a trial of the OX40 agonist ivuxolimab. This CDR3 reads CASSLRGANPGELFF. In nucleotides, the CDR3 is TGTGCCAGCAGCTTACGTGGGGCGAATCCCGGGGAGCTGTTTTTT.